Below, 24 T cell receptor beta chains from the same sample are listed, as sequenced in a study of T cells after yellow fever vaccination (dated 2019 in TCRdb). The treatment or condition label corresponds to: live attenuated yellow fever vaccine strain. The library was prepared using 5' RACE. This sample was sequenced with an Illumina NovaSeq 6000. Clones were called with MiXCR by TCRdb after fastp trimmed the public reads at Q25, and only in-frame beta chains were retained. Duplicate CDR3 protein sequences are folded into a single record with the most common DNA and genes. Across this sample there are nearly 300,000 distinct CDR3 sequences, with less than 9.5% seen only once. About 3.7% of the sample is taken by the ten largest. Source: CD4+ T cells sorted from PBMCs, taken 5 days after the yellow fever booster vaccination. The receptors come from a man aged 18 to 30 who received the YFV17D yellow fever vaccine.

The chain carries TRBV6-6 and TRBJ1-2; D gene ambiguous. The CDR3 totals 15 residues. V was cut by 8 bases and J by 5 bases, with 21 bases left in between. CDR1 and CDR2 from the germline V gene are MNHNY and SVGAGI (reference sequence). This CDR3 is CASLWALGGKYGYTF. The CDR3 DNA sequence: TGTGCCAGCCTCTGGGCGTTGGGCGGAAAATATGGCTACACCTTC.

The rearrangement joins TRBV29-1 to TRBJ1-2; D remains ambiguous. Germline assignment: CDR1 SQVTM and CDR2 ANQGSEA. This CDR3 has 13 amino acids. The V end lost 4 bases, the J end lost 7 bases, and 16 bases lay between the germline ends. The CDR3 DNA reads as TGCAGCGTTGCCTCACAGATGACAAGTGGCTACACCTTC. This codes for CSVASQMTSGYTF.

The genes are TRBV4-1 and TRBJ1-4; 8 bases fit TRBD1. The CDR3 length is 17 residues. V trimming: 2 bases; J trimming: 0 bases; junction bases outside the gene matches: 5. Germline CDR1 is MGHRA and CDR2 is YSYEKL. CDR3 amino acids: CASSQRTGGATNEKLFF. CDR3 coding DNA: TGCGCCAGCAGCCAACGCACAGGGGGGGCAACTAATGAAAAACTGTTTTTT.

This clonotype has just a few counts. The chain recombines TRBV12-3 or TRBV12-4 with TRBJ2-3, with 9 positions matching TRBD2. With V trimmed by 3 bases and J by 2 bases, 12 bases remained unmatched. CDR3 length: 18 residues. Written as DNA, the CDR3 is TGTGCCAGCAGTTTGGGAAGACGGGGCGGGGGGGCCACAGATACGCAGTATTTT. As protein: CASSLGRRGGGATDTQYF.

This sequence joins TRBV20-1 and TRBJ2-5; D is unresolved. V was clipped by 6 bases and J by 0 bases, with 8 bases between them. Germline loops: CDR1 DFQATT, CDR2 SNEGSKA (reference sequence). There are 12 residues in the CDR3. For the CDR3, the DNA is TGCAGTGCCCCCGAGGACCAAGAGACCCAGTACTTC. This encodes CSAPEDQETQYF.

The table lists this clonotype with a few counts. The chain links TRBV5-5 to TRBJ1-1; D not certain. The germline V and J ends were trimmed by 5 bases and 0 bases, with 14 bases remaining between them. The CDR3 covers 15 residues. Per germline, CDR1 SGHKS and CDR2 YYEKEE (reference sequence). The CDR3 region is CASSYSGSVNTEAFF. CDR3 sequence (DNA): TGTGCCAGCAGTTACTCCGGGTCGGTGAACACTGAAGCTTTCTTT.

The chain employs TRBV7-8 and TRBJ2-1; D may be TRBD2 (6 bases). Trimming stripped 5 bases from V and 9 bases from J, with 14 bases between. The germline V gene encodes CDR1 SGHVS and CDR2 FQNEAQ. The CDR3 consists of 13 residues. Here the CDR3 DNA reads TGTGCCAGCAGCCCGCGACTAGTTGGTGAGCAGTTCTTC. Translated: CASSPRLVGEQFF.

There are a few counts of this clonotype. This CDR3 reads CATNLKGGTGELFF. As DNA, the CDR3 is TGTGCCACTAACCTAAAGGGGGGCACCGGGGAGCTGTTTTTT. This chain links TRBV28 with TRBJ2-2, with D perhaps being TRBD1 or TRBD2 (6 bases each). The CDR3 is 14 amino acids. Germline V gene sequence: CDR1 MDHEN, CDR2 SYDVKM. Trimming stripped 10 bases from V and 4 bases from J, with 16 bases between.

This clonotype was recorded many times. The rearrangement uses TRBV20-1 and TRBJ1-1, with D possibly TRBD1 on 6 matching bases. Germline CDR1 reads DFQATT; CDR2 reads SNEGSKA (reference sequence). The CDR3 sequence is 11 residues long. V was pared by 3 bases and J by 10 bases, with 12 bases between. In nucleotides, the CDR3 is TGCAGTGCTAGCAAGTCGACAGGAGCTTTCTTT. Translating gives CSASKSTGAFF.

The J gene is TRBJ2-3, the V gene TRBV10-3; the match to TRBD1 covers 9 bases. In germline, CDR1 is ENHRY, CDR2 SYGVKD. J gave up 0 bases and V 4 bases, and 11 bases lay outside the gene matches. The length of the CDR3 is 18 residues. The CDR3 loop is CAISGKTGGFSSTDTQYF. CDR3 bases: TGTGCCATCAGTGGAAAGACAGGGGGTTTTTCTAGCACAGATACGCAGTATTTT.

This chain links TRBV5-6 with TRBJ2-2, with D perhaps TRBD2 (7 bases). CDR1 is SGHDT, CDR2 YYEEEE, per germline. The V end lost 4 bases, the J end lost 3 bases, and 19 bases lay between the germline ends. The length of the CDR3 is 17 residues. The CDR3 DNA follows: TGTGCCAGCAGCCGGGGGGCCCGGCAGAGCTACACCGGGGAGCTGTTTTTT. Translated: CASSRGARQSYTGELFF. Complete variable domain (other parts from reference TRBV5-6 and TRBJ2-2): DAGVTQSPTHLIKTRGQQVTLRCSPKSGHDTVSWYQQALGQGPQFIFQYYEEEERQRGNFPDRFSGHQFPNYSSELNVNALLLGDSALYLCASSRGARQSYTGELFFGEGSRLTVL.

This clonotype has a handful of counts. The rearrangement links TRBV2 to TRBJ1-1, with D tentatively TRBD1 (6 bases). This CDR3 is 13 amino acids long. V gave up 4 bases and J gave up 4 bases, with 10 bases separating them. CDR1 and CDR2 from the germline V gene are SNHLY and FYNNEI. This CDR3 is CASSGTAGTEAFF. The CDR3 DNA reads as TGTGCCAGCAGTGGGACAGCGGGCACTGAAGCTTTCTTT.

This clonotype turned up a few times. The chain recombines TRBV20-1 with TRBJ1-5, with D unclear. Germline V gene data show CDR1 as DFQATT and CDR2 as SNEGSKA (reference sequence). The CDR3 sequence is 13 residues long. V lost 0 bases and J 6 bases, leaving 9 bases between the germline ends. CDR3 in DNA: TGCAGTGCTAGAGACCCCGGCCCTCAGCCCCAGCATTTT. As protein: CSARDPGPQPQHF.

This clonotype was seen repeatedly, ten times or more. The chain combines TRBV7-2 with TRBJ2-5, with 8 bases fitting TRBD2. The length of the CDR3 is 14 residues. Unmatched junction bases numbered 3, after V lost 1 base and J lost 5 bases. The germline gives CDR1 SGHTA, CDR2 FQGNSA. CDR3 region: CASSLGLARETQYF. DNA for the CDR3: TGTGCCAGCAGCTTAGGACTAGCGAGGGAGACCCAGTACTTC.

The V gene is TRBV20-1, the J gene TRBJ1-3; D might be TRBD1 (5 bases). Trimming pared 3 bases from V and 3 bases from J, leaving 12 bases between. Germline CDR1 is DFQATT and CDR2 is SNEGSKA (reference sequence). The CDR3 is 14 residues long. The CDR3 DNA sequence: TGCAGTGCTAGTTGGCAGGGCGGTGGAAACACCATATATTTT. It yields the protein CSASWQGGGNTIYF.

This clonotype was picked up many times. V usage is TRBV14 and J usage is TRBJ1-5; tentatively, D is TRBD1 (6 bases). Germline-derived CDR1 and CDR2 are SGHDN and FVKESK. With 5 bases removed from V and 3 bases from J, the gap between germline ends came to 8 bases. The CDR3 sequence is 13 residues long. CDR3 sequence: CASSTGPNQPQHF. CDR3 in DNA: TGTGCCAGCAGCACAGGGCCCAATCAGCCCCAGCATTTT.

This clonotype came up a few times. V is TRBV4-3 and J is TRBJ2-1, with 11 bases lining up with TRBD2. Unmatched junction bases numbered 2, after V lost 1 base and J lost 6 bases. The CDR3 spans 15 residues. Per the germline V gene, CDR1 is LGHNA and CDR2 is YSLEER. CDR3 in DNA: TGCGCCAGCAGCCAAGCGCTAGCGGGGGGCAATGAGCAGTTCTTC. Translated, it gives CASSQALAGGNEQFF.

There are a few counts of this clonotype. The chain joins TRBV7-8 to TRBJ1-2, with TRBD1 matching over 7 bases. V lost 1 base and J lost 8; bases outside the gene matches: 10. This CDR3 is 15 amino acids long. Per germline, CDR1 SGHVS and CDR2 FQNEAQ. DNA for the CDR3: TGTGCCAGCAGCTTAGGCAATTTACAGGGGAGAGGCTACACCTTC. It yields the protein CASSLGNLQGRGYTF.

The rearrangement joins TRBV6-2 or TRBV6-3 to TRBJ1-1; D may be TRBD1 (5 bases). The CDR3 runs to 16 residues. CDR1 and CDR2 (germline): MNHEY, SVGEGT. Trimming removed 2 bases at V and 1 base at J, with 14 bases between. The CDR3 coding sequence is TGTGCCAGCAGTTACAATCCGGGGCTTGGGAACACTGAAGCTTTCTTT. Translation: CASSYNPGLGNTEAFF.

The chain joins TRBV12-3 or TRBV12-4 to TRBJ1-4; tentative D call: TRBD1 (5 bases). This CDR3 is 14 amino acids long. V lost 3 bases to trimming and J lost 6 bases, with 11 bases between them. The CDR3 loop reads CASSLGTNDEKLFF. The CDR3 DNA sequence: TGTGCCAGCAGTTTGGGGACTAACGATGAAAAACTGTTTTTT.

The chain couples TRBV19 to TRBJ2-1; 7 nucleotides line up with TRBD2. The CDR3 is 13 residues long. The J segment lost 7 bases and the V segment lost 9 bases, leaving 9 bases of the junction unmatched. Germline V CDR1 and CDR2: LNHDA, SQIVND (reference sequence). CDR3 amino acids: CASRPLGGNEQFF. Written as DNA, the CDR3 is TGTGCCAGCAGACCCCTCGGGGGGAATGAGCAGTTCTTC.

This clonotype has a count of ten or more. The genes are TRBV14 and TRBJ1-1; D remains unclear. CDR1 is SGHDN and CDR2 is FVKESK in the germline V gene. Trimming took off 3 bases at V and 0 bases at J, with 5 bases between the two ends. The CDR3 sequence is 13 residues long. This CDR3 is CASSQGMNTEAFF. The CDR3 DNA sequence: TGTGCCAGCAGCCAGGGTATGAACACTGAAGCTTTCTTT.

J is TRBJ2-5 and V is TRBV9, with 10 positions matching TRBD2. Germline V gene lookup returns CDR1 SGDLS and CDR2 YYNGEE. V shed 0 bases, J shed 4 bases, and the junction held 6 bases outside the gene matches. The length of the CDR3 is 16 residues. CDR3 bases: TGTGCCAGCAGCGTAGAGGCTAGCGGGGGTGGAGAGACCCAGTACTTC. It encodes CASSVEASGGGETQYF.

This clonotype was seen a handful of times. The V and J genes are TRBV12-3 or TRBV12-4 and TRBJ1-1, with 9 bases fitting TRBD1. There are 15 residues in the CDR3. J was trimmed by 4 bases and V by 1 base; bases with no gene match: 4. The CDR3 DNA is TGTGCCAGCAGTTTAGTGAGGACAGGGGCCACTGAAGCTTTCTTT. Encoded protein: CASSLVRTGATEAFF.